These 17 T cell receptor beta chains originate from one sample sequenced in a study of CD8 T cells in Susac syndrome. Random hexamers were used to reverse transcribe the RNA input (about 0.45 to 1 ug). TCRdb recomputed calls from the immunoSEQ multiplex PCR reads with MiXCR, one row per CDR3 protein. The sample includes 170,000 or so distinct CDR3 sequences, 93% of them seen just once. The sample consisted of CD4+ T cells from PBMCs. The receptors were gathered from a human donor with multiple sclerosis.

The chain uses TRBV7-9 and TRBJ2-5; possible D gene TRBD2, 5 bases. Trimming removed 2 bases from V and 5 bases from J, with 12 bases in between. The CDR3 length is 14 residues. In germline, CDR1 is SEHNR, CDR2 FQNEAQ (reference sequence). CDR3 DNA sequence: TGTGCCAGCAGCTTATGGCCTCGAGGGGAGACCCAGTACTTC. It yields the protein CASSLWPRGETQYF.

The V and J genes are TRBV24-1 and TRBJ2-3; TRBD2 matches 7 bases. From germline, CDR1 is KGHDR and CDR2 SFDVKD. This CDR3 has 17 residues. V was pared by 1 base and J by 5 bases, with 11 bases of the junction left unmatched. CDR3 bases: TGTGCCACCAGTGATTTTAAAGGGCGGGAGTTAAGAGATACGCAGTATTTT. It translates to CATSDFKGRELRDTQYF.

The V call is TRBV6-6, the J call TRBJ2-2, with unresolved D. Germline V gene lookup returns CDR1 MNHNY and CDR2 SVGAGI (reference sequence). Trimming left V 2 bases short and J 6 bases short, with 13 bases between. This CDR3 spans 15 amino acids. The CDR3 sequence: CASSYGAGRPGELFF. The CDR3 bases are TGTGCCAGCAGTTACGGAGCAGGACGGCCCGGGGAGCTGTTTTTT.

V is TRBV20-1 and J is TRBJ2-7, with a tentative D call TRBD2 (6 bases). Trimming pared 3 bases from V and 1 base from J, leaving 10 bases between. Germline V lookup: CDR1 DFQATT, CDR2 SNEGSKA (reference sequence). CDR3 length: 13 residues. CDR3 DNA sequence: TGCAGTGCTAGGAGGGGAGGTTCCTACGAGCAGTACTTC. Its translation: CSARRGGSYEQYF.

The CDR3 sequence is CATSDHRGSSGNTIYF. CDR3 DNA sequence: TGTGCCACCAGTGACCACAGGGGCTCCTCTGGAAACACCATATATTTT. The chain has TRBV24-1 and TRBJ1-3, with TRBD1 matching over 7 bases. J gave up 0 bases and V 4 bases, and 5 bases lay outside the gene matches. This CDR3 region has 16 residues. Germline values: CDR1 KGHDR, CDR2 SFDVKD.

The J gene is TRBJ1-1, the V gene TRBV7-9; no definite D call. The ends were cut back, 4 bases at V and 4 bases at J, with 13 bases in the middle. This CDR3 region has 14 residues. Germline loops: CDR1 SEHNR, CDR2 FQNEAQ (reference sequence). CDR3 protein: CASSSGGLRTEAFF. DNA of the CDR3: TGTGCCAGCAGCTCAGGAGGACTTCGCACTGAAGCTTTCTTT.

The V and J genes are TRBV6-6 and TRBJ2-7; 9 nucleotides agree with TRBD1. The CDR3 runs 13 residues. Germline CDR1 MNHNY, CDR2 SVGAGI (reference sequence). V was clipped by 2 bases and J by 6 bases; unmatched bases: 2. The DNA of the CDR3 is TGTGCCAGCAGTTACGACAGGGGGGTCGAGCAGTACTTC. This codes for CASSYDRGVEQYF.

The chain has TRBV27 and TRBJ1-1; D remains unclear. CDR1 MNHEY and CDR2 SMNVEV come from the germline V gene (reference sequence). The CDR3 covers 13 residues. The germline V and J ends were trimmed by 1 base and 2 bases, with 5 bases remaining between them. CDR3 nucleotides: TGTGCCAGCAGTTTATTGGGAAACACTGAAGCTTTCTTT. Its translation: CASSLLGNTEAFF.

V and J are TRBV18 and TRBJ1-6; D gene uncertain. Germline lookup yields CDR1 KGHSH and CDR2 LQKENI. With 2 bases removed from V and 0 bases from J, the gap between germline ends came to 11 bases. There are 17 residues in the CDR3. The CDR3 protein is CASSPYGLSSYNSPLHF. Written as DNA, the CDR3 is TGTGCCAGCTCACCATACGGCTTGAGCTCCTATAATTCACCCCTCCACTTT.

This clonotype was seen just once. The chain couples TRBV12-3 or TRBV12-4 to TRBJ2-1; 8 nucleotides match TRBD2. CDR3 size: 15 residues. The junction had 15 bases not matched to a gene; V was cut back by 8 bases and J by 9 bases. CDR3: CASSIRWAGGGEQFF. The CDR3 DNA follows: TGTGCCAGCTCTATTAGGTGGGCGGGAGGTGGTGAGCAGTTCTTC.

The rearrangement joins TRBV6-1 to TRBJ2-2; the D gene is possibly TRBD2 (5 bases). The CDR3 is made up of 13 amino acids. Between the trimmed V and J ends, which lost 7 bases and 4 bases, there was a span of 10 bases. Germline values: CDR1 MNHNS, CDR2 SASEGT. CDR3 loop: CASMGVFTGELFF. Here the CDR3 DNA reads TGTGCCAGCATGGGAGTGTTCACCGGGGAGCTGTTTTTT.

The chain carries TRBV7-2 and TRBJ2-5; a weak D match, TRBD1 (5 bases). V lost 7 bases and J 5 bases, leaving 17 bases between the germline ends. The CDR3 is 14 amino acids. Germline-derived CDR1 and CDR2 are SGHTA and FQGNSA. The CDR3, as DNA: TGTGCCAGCACCCCTGTTGGGGCAGGGGAGACCCAGTACTTC. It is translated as CASTPVGAGETQYF.

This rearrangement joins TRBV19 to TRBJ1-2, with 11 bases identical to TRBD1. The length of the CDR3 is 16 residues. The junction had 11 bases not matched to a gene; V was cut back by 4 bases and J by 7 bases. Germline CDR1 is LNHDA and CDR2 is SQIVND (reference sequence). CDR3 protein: CASSTYGTGGSSGYTF. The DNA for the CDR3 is TGTGCCAGTAGTACCTACGGGACAGGGGGGAGTAGTGGCTACACCTTC.

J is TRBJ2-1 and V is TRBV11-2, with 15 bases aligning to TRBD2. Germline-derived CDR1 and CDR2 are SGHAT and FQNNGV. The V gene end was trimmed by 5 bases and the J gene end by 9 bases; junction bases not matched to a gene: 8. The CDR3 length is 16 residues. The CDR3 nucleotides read TGTGCCAGCAGCCCCCCGGGACTAGCGGGGGGAAGTGAGCAGTTCTTC. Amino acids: CASSPPGLAGGSEQFF.

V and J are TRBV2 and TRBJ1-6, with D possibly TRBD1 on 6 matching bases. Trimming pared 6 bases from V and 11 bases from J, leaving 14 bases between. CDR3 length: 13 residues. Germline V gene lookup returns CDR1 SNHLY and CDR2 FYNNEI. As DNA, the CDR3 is TGTGCCAGCAGCTCAACAGGGATGACACCCCTCCACTTT. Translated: CASSSTGMTPLHF.

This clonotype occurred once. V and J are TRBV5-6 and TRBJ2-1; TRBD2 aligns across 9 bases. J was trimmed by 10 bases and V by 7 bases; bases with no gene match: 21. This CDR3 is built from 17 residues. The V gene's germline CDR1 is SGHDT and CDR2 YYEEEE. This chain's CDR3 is CASQPGGLAGMIGEQFF. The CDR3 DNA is TGTGCCAGCCAACCGGGGGGGCTAGCGGGAATGATCGGGGAGCAGTTCTTC.

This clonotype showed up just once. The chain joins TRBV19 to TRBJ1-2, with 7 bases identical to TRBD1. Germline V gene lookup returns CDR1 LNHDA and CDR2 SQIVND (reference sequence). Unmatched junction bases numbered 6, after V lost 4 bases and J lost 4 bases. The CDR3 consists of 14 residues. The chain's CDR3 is CASSTRQGTYGYTF. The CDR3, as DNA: TGTGCCAGTAGTACGAGACAGGGAACCTATGGCTACACCTTC.